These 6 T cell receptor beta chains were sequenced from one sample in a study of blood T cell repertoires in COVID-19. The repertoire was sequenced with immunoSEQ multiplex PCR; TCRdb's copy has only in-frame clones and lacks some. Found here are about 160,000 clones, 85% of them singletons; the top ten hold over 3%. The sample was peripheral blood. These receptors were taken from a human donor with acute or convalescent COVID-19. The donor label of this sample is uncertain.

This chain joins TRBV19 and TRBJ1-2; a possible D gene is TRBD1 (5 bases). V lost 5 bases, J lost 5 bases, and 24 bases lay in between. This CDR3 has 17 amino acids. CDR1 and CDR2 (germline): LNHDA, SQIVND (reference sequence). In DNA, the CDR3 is TGTGCCAGTAGTCCTAGGGCGGATCGCTCTCGGGGGTATGGCTACACCTTC. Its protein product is CASSPRADRSRGYGYTF. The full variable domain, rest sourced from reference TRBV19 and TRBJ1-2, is DGGITQSPKYLFRKEGQNVTLSCEQNLNHDAMYWYRQDPGQGLRLIYYSQIVNDFQKGDIAEGYSVSREKKESFPLTVTSAQKNPTAFYLCASSPRADRSRGYGYTFGSGTRLTVV.

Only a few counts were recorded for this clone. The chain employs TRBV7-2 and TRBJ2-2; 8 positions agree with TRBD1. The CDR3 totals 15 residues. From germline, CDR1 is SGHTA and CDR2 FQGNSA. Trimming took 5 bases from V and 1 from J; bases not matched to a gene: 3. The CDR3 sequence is CASSATGGNTGELFF. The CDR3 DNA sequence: TGTGCCAGCAGCGCTACAGGGGGGAACACCGGGGAGCTGTTTTTT.

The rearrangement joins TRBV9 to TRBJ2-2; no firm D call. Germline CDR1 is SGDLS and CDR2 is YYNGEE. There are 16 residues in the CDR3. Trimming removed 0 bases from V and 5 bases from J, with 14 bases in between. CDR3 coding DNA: TGTGCCAGCAGCGTAGGAGTCCCGATGAAAACCGGGGAGCTGTTTTTT. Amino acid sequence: CASSVGVPMKTGELFF.

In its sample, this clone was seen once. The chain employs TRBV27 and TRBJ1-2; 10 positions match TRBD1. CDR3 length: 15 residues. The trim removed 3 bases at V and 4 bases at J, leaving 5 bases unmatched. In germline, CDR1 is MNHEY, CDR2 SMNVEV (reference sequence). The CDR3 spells CASSFRDRGIYGYTF. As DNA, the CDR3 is TGTGCCAGCAGTTTCCGGGACAGGGGAATCTATGGCTACACCTTC.

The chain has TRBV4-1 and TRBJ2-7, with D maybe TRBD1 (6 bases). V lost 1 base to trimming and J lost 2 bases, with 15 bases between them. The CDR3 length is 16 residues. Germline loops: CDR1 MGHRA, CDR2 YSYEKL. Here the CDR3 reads CASSQGTGTQAYEQYF. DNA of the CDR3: TGCGCCAGCAGCCAAGGAACCGGGACACAGGCCTACGAGCAGTACTTC.

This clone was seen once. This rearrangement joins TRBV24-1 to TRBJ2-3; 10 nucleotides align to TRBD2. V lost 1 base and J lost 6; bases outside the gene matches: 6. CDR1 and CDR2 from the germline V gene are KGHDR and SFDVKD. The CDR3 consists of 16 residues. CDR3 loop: CATSDFKRGGADTQYF. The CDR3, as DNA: TGTGCCACCAGTGATTTTAAGCGGGGGGGGGCTGATACGCAGTATTTT.